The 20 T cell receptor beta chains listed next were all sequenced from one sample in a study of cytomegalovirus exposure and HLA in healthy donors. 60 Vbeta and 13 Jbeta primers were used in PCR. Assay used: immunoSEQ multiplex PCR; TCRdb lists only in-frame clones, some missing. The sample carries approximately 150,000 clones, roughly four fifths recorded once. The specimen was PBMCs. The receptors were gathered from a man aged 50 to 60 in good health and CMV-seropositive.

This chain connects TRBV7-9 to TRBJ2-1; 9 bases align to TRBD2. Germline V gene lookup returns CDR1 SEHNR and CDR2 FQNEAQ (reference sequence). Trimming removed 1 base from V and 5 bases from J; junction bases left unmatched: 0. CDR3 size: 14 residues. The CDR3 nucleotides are TGTGCCAGCAGCTTAGGACTAGCGGACAATGAGCAGTTCTTC. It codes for CASSLGLADNEQFF.

Here the CDR3 DNA reads TGCAGCGTTGAGGGCAGGGGAGTGCTAGGAGCCGGGGAGCTGTTTTTT. Encoded protein: CSVEGRGVLGAGELFF. This rearrangement joins TRBV29-1 to TRBJ2-2; TRBD1 might be the D (6 bases). This CDR3 has 16 amino acids. The germline gives CDR1 SQVTM, CDR2 ANQGSEA. V was cut by 3 bases and J by 6 bases, with 20 bases left in between.

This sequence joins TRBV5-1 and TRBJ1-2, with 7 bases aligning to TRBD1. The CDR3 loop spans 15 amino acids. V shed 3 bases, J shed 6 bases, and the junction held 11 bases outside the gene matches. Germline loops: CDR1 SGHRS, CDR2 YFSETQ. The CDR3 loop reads CASSWPRTGRDGYTF. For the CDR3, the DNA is TGCGCCAGCAGCTGGCCGCGGACAGGTCGTGATGGCTACACCTTC. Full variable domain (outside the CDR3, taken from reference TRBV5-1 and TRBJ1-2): KAGVTQTPRYLIKTRGQQVTLSCSPISGHRSVSWYQQTPGQGLQFLFEYFSETQRNKGNFPGRFSGRQFSNSRSEMNVSTLELGDSALYLCASSWPRTGRDGYTFGSGTRLTVV.

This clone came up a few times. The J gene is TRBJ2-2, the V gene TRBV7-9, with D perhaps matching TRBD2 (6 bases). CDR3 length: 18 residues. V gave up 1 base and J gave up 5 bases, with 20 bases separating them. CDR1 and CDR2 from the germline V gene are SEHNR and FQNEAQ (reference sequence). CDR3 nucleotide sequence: TGTGCCAGCAGCTTAGTGGTACTAGCAGGTATCAGGACCGGGGAGCTGTTTTTT. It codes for CASSLVVLAGIRTGELFF.

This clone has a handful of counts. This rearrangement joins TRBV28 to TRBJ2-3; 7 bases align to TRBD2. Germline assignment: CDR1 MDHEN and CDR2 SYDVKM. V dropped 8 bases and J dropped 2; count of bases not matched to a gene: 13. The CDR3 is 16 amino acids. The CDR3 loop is CASLPPGLTFTDTQYF. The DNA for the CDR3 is TGTGCCAGCCTCCCGCCGGGACTAACCTTCACAGATACGCAGTATTTT.

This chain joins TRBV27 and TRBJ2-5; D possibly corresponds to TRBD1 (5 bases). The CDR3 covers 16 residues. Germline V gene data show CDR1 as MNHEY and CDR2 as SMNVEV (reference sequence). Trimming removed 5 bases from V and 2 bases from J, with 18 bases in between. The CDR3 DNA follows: TGTGCCAGCAGTGATCTCAGGGCAGGCCCACAAGAGACCCAGTACTTC. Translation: CASSDLRAGPQETQYF.

This CDR3 reads CASSPPIQTFIPYGYTF. CDR3 nucleotides: TGTGCCAGCTCACCACCGATACAGACCTTTATACCCTATGGCTACACCTTC. The gene calls are TRBV18 and TRBJ1-2, with D uncertain. Germline loops: CDR1 KGHSH, CDR2 LQKENI. This CDR3 has 17 amino acids. V shed 0 bases and J shed 4 bases, with 18 bases lying between them.

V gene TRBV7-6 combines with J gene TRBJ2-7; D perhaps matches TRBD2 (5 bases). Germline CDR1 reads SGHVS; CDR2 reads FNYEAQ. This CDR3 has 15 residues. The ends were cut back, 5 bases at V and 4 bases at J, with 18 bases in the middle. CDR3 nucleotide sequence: TGTGCCAGCAGCCCGCAGATAGAGGGTTCTTACGAGCAGTACTTC. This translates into CASSPQIEGSYEQYF.

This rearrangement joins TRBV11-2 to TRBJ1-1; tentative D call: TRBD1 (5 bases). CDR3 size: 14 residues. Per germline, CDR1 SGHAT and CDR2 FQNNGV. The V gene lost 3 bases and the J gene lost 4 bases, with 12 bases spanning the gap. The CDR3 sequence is CASSLVGGSTEAFF. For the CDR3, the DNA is TGTGCCAGCAGCTTGGTTGGGGGGAGCACTGAAGCTTTCTTT.

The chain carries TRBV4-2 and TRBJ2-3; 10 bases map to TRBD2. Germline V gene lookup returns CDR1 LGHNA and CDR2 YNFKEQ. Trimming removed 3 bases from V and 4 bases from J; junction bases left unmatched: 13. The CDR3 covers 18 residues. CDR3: CASSHASQALAGADTQYF. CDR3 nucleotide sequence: TGTGCCAGCAGCCATGCATCCCAAGCCCTAGCGGGGGCAGATACGCAGTATTTT.

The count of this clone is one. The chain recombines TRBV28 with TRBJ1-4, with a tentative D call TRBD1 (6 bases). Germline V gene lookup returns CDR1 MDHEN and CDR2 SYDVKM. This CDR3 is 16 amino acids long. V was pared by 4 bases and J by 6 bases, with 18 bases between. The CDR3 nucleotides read TGTGCCAGCAGTTACAGGGAAAATCTCATGCATGAAAAACTGTTTTTT. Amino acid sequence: CASSYRENLMHEKLFF.

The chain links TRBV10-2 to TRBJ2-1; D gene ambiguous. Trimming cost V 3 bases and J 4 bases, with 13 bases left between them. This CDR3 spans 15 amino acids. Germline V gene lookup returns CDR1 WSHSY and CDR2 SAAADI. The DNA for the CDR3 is TGCGCCAGCAGTGAAGACGGCGGAACTTACAATGAGCAGTTCTTC. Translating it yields CASSEDGGTYNEQFF.

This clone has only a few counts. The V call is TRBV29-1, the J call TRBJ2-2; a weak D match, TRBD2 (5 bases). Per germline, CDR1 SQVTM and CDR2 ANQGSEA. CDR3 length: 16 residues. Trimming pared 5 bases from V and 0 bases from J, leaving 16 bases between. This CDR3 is CSVSGSSGTNTGELFF. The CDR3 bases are TGCAGCGTTTCCGGGTCCTCCGGGACGAACACCGGGGAGCTGTTTTTT.

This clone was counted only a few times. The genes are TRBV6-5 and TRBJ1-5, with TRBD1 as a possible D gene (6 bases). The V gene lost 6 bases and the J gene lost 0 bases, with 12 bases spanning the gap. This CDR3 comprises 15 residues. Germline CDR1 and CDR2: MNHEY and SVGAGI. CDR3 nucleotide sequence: TGTGCCAGCAGAGCCGGGACACATAGCAATCAGCCCCAGCATTTT. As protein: CASRAGTHSNQPQHF.

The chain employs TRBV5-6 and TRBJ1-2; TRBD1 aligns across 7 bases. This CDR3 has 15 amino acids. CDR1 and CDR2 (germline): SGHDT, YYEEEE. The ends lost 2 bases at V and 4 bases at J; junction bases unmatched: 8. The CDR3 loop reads CASSFSGTVIYGYTF. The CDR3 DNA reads TGTGCCAGCAGCTTCTCCGGGACAGTAATCTATGGCTACACCTTC.

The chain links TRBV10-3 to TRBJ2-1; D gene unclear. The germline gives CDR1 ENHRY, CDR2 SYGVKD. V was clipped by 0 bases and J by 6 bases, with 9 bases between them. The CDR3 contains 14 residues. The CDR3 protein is CAISESNGPNEQFF. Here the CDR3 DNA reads TGTGCCATCAGTGAGTCGAATGGCCCCAATGAGCAGTTCTTC.

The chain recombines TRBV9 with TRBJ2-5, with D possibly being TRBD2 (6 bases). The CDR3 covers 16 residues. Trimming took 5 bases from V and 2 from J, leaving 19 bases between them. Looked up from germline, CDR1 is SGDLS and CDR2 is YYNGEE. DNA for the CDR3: TGTGCCAGCAGTCGTAGTTTGGGGAGGATGCAAGAGACCCAGTACTTC. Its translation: CASSRSLGRMQETQYF.

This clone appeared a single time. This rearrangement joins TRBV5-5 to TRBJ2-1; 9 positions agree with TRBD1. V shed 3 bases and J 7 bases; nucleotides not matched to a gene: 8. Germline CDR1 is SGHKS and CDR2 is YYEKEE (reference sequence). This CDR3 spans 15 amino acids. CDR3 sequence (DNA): TGTGCCAGCAGCTCTCCGGGACAGGGTGGGAATGAGCAGTTCTTC. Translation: CASSSPGQGGNEQFF.

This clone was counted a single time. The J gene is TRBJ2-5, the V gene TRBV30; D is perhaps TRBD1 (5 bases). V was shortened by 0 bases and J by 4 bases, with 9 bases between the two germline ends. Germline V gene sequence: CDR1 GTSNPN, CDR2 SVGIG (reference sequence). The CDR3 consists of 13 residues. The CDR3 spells CAWSVGQGETQYF. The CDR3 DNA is TGTGCCTGGAGTGTAGGTCAGGGAGAGACCCAGTACTTC.

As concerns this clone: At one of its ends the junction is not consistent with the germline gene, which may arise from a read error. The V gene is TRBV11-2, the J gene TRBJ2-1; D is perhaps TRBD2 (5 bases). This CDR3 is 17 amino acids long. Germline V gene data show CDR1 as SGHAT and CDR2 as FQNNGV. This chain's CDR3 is CASSLDTGWSSYNEQFF. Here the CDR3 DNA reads TGTGCCAGCAGTTTAGATACGGGATGGAGCTCCTACAATGAGCAGTTCTTC.